This T cell receptor beta chain was profiled in a study of T cell responses to AZD1222 COVID-19 vaccine. Findings and limits, study-wide: As reported, nearly half of all spike-specific TCRs target variant regions that are unmutated. Females outnumbered males among donors, who were mostly white British; clonal diversity was possibly underestimated. After the peak T cell response, and only then, were repertoires sampled. Spike was spanned by vaccine-associated CD4 TCRs, which were dominant at 160-218 and 743-854.

TCRdb keeps only in-frame clones here, not all; method: immunoSEQ multiplex PCR. The repertoire holds tens of thousands of clones, with roughly 89% as singletons. Remarks on this clone: Its antigen is not known.

The CDR3 runs 14 residues. The V gene's germline CDR1 is SGHNT and CDR2 YYREEE (reference sequence). The V gene end was trimmed by 6 bases and the J gene end by 4 bases; junction bases not matched to a gene: 8. This rearrangement joins TRBV5-4 to TRBJ1-1; 8 bases line up with TRBD1. The receptor comes from an adult who received the AZD1222 COVID-19 vaccine. This specimen was peripheral blood, taken 28 days after the second AZD1222 dose. DNA of the CDR3: TGTGCCAGCATCCAGGACAGGGATGGCACTGAAGCTTTCTTT. Encoded protein: CASIQDRDGTEAFF.